Listed below are T cell receptor beta chains from one sample, sequenced in a study of early T cells in non-severe SARS-CoV-2 infection. TCRdb passed the 5' RACE reads through MiXCR, listing each CDR3 protein once. The repertoire holds 85,000 to 100,000 distinct CDR3 sequences, around 17% seen once, with just over 5% in the top ten. The source material was whole blood, sampled at baseline. These TCRs come from an adult who was a healthcare worker with PCR-confirmed SARS-CoV-2 infection or an uninfected control (not recorded which). Both conserved end residues are part of each CDR3. The D gene is left open where the match is weak. The size entry is marked missing in some rows and otherwise reads once, few, many or a size class.

abundance | j_gene | v_gene | d_gene | CDR3nt | CDR3aa
many | TRBJ2-7 | TRBV4-1 | TRBD2 | TGCGCCAGCAGCCAAGGACTAGCGGGAGGGAGCGAGCAGTACTTC | CASSQGLAGGSEQYF
NA | TRBJ2-1 | TRBV28 | TRBD2 | TGTGCCAGCAGTTTAAGGCGGGAGCGGCAGTTCTTC | CASSLRRERQFF
NA | TRBJ2-7 | TRBV6-1 | TRBD1 | TGTGCCAGCAGTGAAGTGGGGGACAGCTCCTACGAGCAGTACTTC | CASSEVGDSSYEQYF
many | TRBJ1-4 | TRBV5-6 | NA | TGTGCCAGCAGCTTGGGGCGCGAGTATGAAAAACTGTTTTTT | CASSLGREYEKLFF
few | TRBJ2-1 | TRBV24-1 | NA | TGTGCCACCAGTGACGCGGCGCGGACCTACAATGAGCAGTTCTTC | CATSDAARTYNEQFF
few | TRBJ2-5 | TRBV5-8 | NA | TGTGCCAGCCGGAGCTGGGGAGACTCTCAAGAGACCCAGTACTTC | CASRSWGDSQETQYF
few | TRBJ2-7 | TRBV27 | NA | TGTGCCGGCGGGGCATCGGAGTACGAGCAGTACTTC | CAGGASEYEQYF
NA | TRBJ2-2 | TRBV4-1 | NA | TGCGCCAGCAGCCAAGTCTGGAACACCGGGGAGCTGTTTTTT | CASSQVWNTGELFF
few | TRBJ1-2 | TRBV5-6 | NA | TGTGCCAGCAGGGGCAACGACTATGGCTACACCTTC | CASRGNDYGYTF
NA | TRBJ2-7 | TRBV7-9 | TRBD2 | TGTGCTAGCAGCTTATGGAGGACTAGCGGGGCCTCCTACGAGCAGTACTTC | CASSLWRTSGASYEQYF
few | TRBJ2-3 | TRBV6-1 | TRBD1 | TGTGCCAGCAACGAGGGGGCGGGCACAGATACGCAGTATTTT | CASNEGAGTDTQYF
many | TRBJ2-7 | TRBV10-3 | NA | TGTGCCATCAGTGCATCCAATTCCAGGGCGGAATACCAGTACTTC | CAISASNSRAEYQYF
NA | TRBJ2-7 | TRBV3-2 | NA | TGTGCCAGCAGCCAAGTACAGACTAGCGGGAAGGGCGAGCAGTACTTC | CASSQVQTSGKGEQYF
NA | TRBJ1-1 | TRBV11-3 | NA | TGTGCCAGCAGCTTACATAAAGAGAACACTGAAGCTTTCTTT | CASSLHKENTEAFF
few | TRBJ1-1 | TRBV28 | NA | TGTGCCAGCAGTCCAACAGCCTTGATCGGAGCTTTCTTT | CASSPTALIGAFF
few | TRBJ2-1 | TRBV10-2 | NA | TGCGCCAGCAGAAAGGACGGATACAATGAGCAGTTCTTC | CASRKDGYNEQFF
few | TRBJ2-7 | TRBV28 | TRBD2 | TGTGCCAGCAGTTCTAGCGGTCTTAACGAGCAGTACTTC | CASSSSGLNEQYF
many | TRBJ2-1 | TRBV12-3/TRBV12-4 | TRBD2 | TGTGCCAGCACCCCCCTAGCGGGAGTAGGAAATGAGCAGTTCTTC | CASTPLAGVGNEQFF
NA | TRBJ1-3 | TRBV12-3/TRBV12-4 | NA | TGTGCCAGCAGCGTACAAAGTGGAAACACCATATATTTT | CASSVQSGNTIYF
NA | TRBJ1-2 | TRBV28 | NA | TGTGCCAGCAGTTTATTCCCAGGAGCCTATGGCTACACCTTC | CASSLFPGAYGYTF
few | TRBJ2-2 | TRBV6-5 | NA | TGTGCCAGCAGTTACAGGGCGAACACCGGGGAGCTGTTTTTT | CASSYRANTGELFF
once | TRBJ2-7 | TRBV28 | NA | TGTGCCAGCAGTTTAGCGCTACCCGGCTACGAGCAGTACTTC | CASSLALPGYEQYF
few | TRBJ2-2 | TRBV7-3 | TRBD2 | TGTGCCAGCAGCTCAAGAGGGGCTAGCGGGAACACCGGGGAGCTGTTTTTT | CASSSRGASGNTGELFF
NA | TRBJ2-7 | TRBV3-1 | NA | TGTGCCAGCAGCCGACCTGGGACCCTTGGGGCCGAGCAGTACTTC | CASSRPGTLGAEQYF
NA | TRBJ2-7 | TRBV10-2 | NA | TGCGCCAGCAGTGTTACAGACTCCTACGAGCAGTACTTC | CASSVTDSYEQYF
NA | TRBJ2-2 | TRBV5-8 | TRBD1 | TGTGCCAGCAGCTTACGCCCCGGGACAGGAGGGACCGGGGAGCTGTTTTTT | CASSLRPGTGGTGELFF
few | TRBJ2-2 | TRBV5-4 | NA | TGTGCCAGCAGCGAGTCCGGTTCACGCTCCGGGGAGCTGTTTTTT | CASSESGSRSGELFF
NA | TRBJ1-1 | TRBV7-9 | NA | TGTGCCAGCAGCAGCGGGGCAAACACTGAAGCTTTCTTT | CASSSGANTEAFF
NA | TRBJ2-4 | TRBV20-1 | NA | TGCAGTGCTAGAGTGTACGGGATACAGTACTTC | CSARVYGIQYF
few | TRBJ1-6 | TRBV15 | NA | TGTGCCACCAGCGGGGACCGGGACACGAATTCACCCCTCCACTTT | CATSGDRDTNSPLHF
NA | TRBJ2-1 | TRBV12-5 | TRBD2 | TGTGCTAGTGGTTATTCCGGGACTAGCGGGAGTGGCAATGAGCAGTTCTTC | CASGYSGTSGSGNEQFF